What follows are 20 T cell receptor beta chains derived from one specimen sequenced in a study of cytomegalovirus exposure and HLA in healthy donors. In the PCR, 60 Vbeta and 13 Jbeta primers were used. Measured with immunoSEQ multiplex PCR; TCRdb has only the in-frame clones, and not every one. This sample's table reports some 120,000 clones. The sequencing sample was made of PBMCs. The receptors were gathered from a man aged 30-40 years in good health and CMV-seronegative.

The chain links TRBV5-1 to TRBJ2-3; TRBD1 is a possible D gene (5 bases). V was cut by 6 bases and J by 0 bases, with 14 bases left in between. There are 15 residues in the CDR3. Germline values: CDR1 SGHRS, CDR2 YFSETQ. The CDR3 protein is CASNLGAISTDTQYF. CDR3 DNA: TGCGCCAGCAATCTAGGGGCTATTAGCACAGATACGCAGTATTTT.

The chain couples TRBV7-2 to TRBJ2-7, with TRBD2 identical over 9 bases. Per germline, CDR1 SGHTA and CDR2 FQGNSA. There are 17 residues in the CDR3. V was clipped by 5 bases and J by 0 bases; unmatched bases: 11. Written as DNA, the CDR3 is TGTGCCAGCAGCCCGCAGCGGGGGGCTTACGACTCCTACGAGCAGTACTTC. It translates to CASSPQRGAYDSYEQYF.

The rearrangement joins TRBV5-1 to TRBJ2-1, with D tentatively TRBD2 (6 bases). This CDR3 has 15 residues. V was cut by 4 bases and J by 4 bases, with 15 bases left in between. Per germline, CDR1 SGHRS and CDR2 YFSETQ. The CDR3 loop is CASSLAGLQYNEQFF. CDR3 sequence (DNA): TGCGCCAGCAGCCTGGCGGGACTCCAGTACAATGAGCAGTTCTTC.

The chain employs TRBV5-1 and TRBJ2-1, with D perhaps matching TRBD1 (5 bases). The CDR3 consists of 15 residues. Trimming stripped 2 bases from V and 6 bases from J, with 15 bases between. Germline CDR1 SGHRS, CDR2 YFSETQ. For the CDR3, the DNA is TGCGCCAGCAGCTTCGGACGGACAACGACCAATGAGCAGTTCTTC. Its protein is CASSFGRTTTNEQFF.

V is TRBV4-1 and J is TRBJ2-6; TRBD1 might be the D (6 bases). The CDR3 covers 18 residues. The V and J ends lost 4 bases and 0 bases respectively, with 16 bases between them. Germline V gene data show CDR1 as MGHRA and CDR2 as YSYEKL. CDR3 nucleotide sequence: TGCGCCAGCAGCCTTCAGGGGACCTCGATCTCTGGGGCCAACGTCCTGACTTTC. It is translated as CASSLQGTSISGANVLTF.

This chain links TRBV7-9 with TRBJ1-1; D may be TRBD1 (6 bases). Trimming removed 1 base from V and 0 bases from J, with 15 bases in between. The CDR3 contains 17 residues. The germline gives CDR1 SEHNR, CDR2 FQNEAQ (reference sequence). This CDR3 reads CASSLVGGSEMNTEAFF. CDR3 DNA sequence: TGTGCCAGCAGCTTAGTAGGGGGTAGCGAGATGAACACTGAAGCTTTCTTT.

The chain recombines TRBV7-9 with TRBJ1-1; TRBD1 aligns across 7 bases. This CDR3 has 13 residues. CDR1 and CDR2 from the germline V gene are SEHNR and FQNEAQ (reference sequence). The junction had 2 bases not matched to a gene; V was cut back by 5 bases and J by 2 bases. In nucleotides, the CDR3 is TGTGCCAGCAGCGGGGACAGCAACACTGAAGCTTTCTTT. Translated, it gives CASSGDSNTEAFF.

The V gene is TRBV30, the J gene TRBJ1-4, with D possibly matching TRBD1 (6 bases). V was pared by 5 bases and J by 4 bases, with 11 bases between. The CDR3 loop spans 13 amino acids. In germline, CDR1 is GTSNPN, CDR2 SVGIG (reference sequence). The chain's CDR3 is CAWGRGSNEKLFF. The CDR3, as DNA: TGTGCCTGGGGCAGGGGAAGTAATGAAAAACTGTTTTTT.

The chain combines TRBV11-1 with TRBJ2-7; maybe TRBD2 (6 bases). With 5 bases removed from V and 1 base from J, the gap between germline ends came to 12 bases. Germline lookup yields CDR1 SGHAT and CDR2 FQDESV (reference sequence). The CDR3 is 14 residues long. This chain's CDR3 is CASSPGGTSYEQYF. The CDR3 nucleotides are TGTGCCAGCAGCCCCGGGGGTACGTCCTACGAGCAGTACTTC.

V is TRBV7-8 and J is TRBJ1-1; D is unresolved. In germline, CDR1 is SGHVS, CDR2 FQNEAQ. The CDR3 length is 13 residues. V was trimmed by 5 bases and J by 1 base, leaving 8 bases between them. CDR3 DNA: TGTGCCAGCAGCCATGACACGAACACTGAAGCTTTCTTT. Its protein product is CASSHDTNTEAFF.

The V and J genes are TRBV6-5 and TRBJ1-4, with 7 nucleotides matching TRBD1. V dropped 6 bases and J dropped 8; count of bases not matched to a gene: 9. The CDR3 loop spans 14 amino acids. Germline lookup yields CDR1 MNHEY and CDR2 SVGAGI. The CDR3 DNA reads as TGTGCCAGCAGCCCCGGGACAGTTAGAGAAAAACTGTTTTTT. Translating it yields CASSPGTVREKLFF.

This chain links TRBV7-2 with TRBJ2-7; 13 bases line up with TRBD2. Per germline, CDR1 SGHTA and CDR2 FQGNSA. The CDR3 consists of 18 residues. J lost 3 bases, V lost 1 base, and 9 bases had no gene match. Here the CDR3 reads CASSLGLGLAGENYEQYF. The CDR3, as DNA: TGTGCCAGCAGCTTAGGTCTCGGACTAGCGGGGGAGAACTACGAGCAGTACTTC.

This chain uses TRBV5-1 with TRBJ2-5; TRBD2 matches 8 bases. Germline V lookup: CDR1 SGHRS, CDR2 YFSETQ. Trimming cost V 4 bases and J 2 bases; bases outside gene matches: 7. This CDR3 contains 15 residues. CDR3: CASSPGAGEQETQYF. In nucleotides, the CDR3 is TGCGCCAGCAGCCCGGGAGCGGGAGAGCAAGAGACCCAGTACTTC. Combining the CDR3 with reference TRBV5-1 and TRBJ2-5 gives the whole variable domain KAGVTQTPRYLIKTRGQQVTLSCSPISGHRSVSWYQQTPGQGLQFLFEYFSETQRNKGNFPGRFSGRQFSNSRSEMNVSTLELGDSALYLCASSPGAGEQETQYFGPGTRLLVL.

The J gene is TRBJ2-1, the V gene TRBV15; D is perhaps TRBD1 (6 bases). Trimming shortened V by 0 bases and J by 2 bases, and 14 bases separated the two germline ends. The CDR3 consists of 17 residues. CDR1 LNHNV and CDR2 YYDKDF come from the germline V gene (reference sequence). CDR3: CATSREGALETYNEQFF. Here the CDR3 DNA reads TGTGCCACCAGCAGAGAGGGGGCGCTAGAGACCTACAATGAGCAGTTCTTC.

V is TRBV25-1 and J is TRBJ2-7; TRBD1 matches 7 bases. CDR3 length: 16 amino acids. Per germline, CDR1 MGHDK and CDR2 SYGVNS. V shed 3 bases, J shed 6 bases, and the junction held 14 bases outside the gene matches. The CDR3 loop is CASSDPRQGPLFEQYF. DNA for the CDR3: TGTGCCAGCAGTGACCCAAGACAGGGACCTCTGTTCGAGCAGTACTTC.

The V call is TRBV18, the J call TRBJ1-1, with 8 bases fitting TRBD1. The germline CDR1 and CDR2 sequences are KGHSH and LQKENI. V was pared by 3 bases and J by 5 bases, with 8 bases of the junction left unmatched. There are 15 residues in the CDR3. CDR3 sequence: CASSPSTGAGTEAFF. CDR3 nucleotides: TGTGCCAGCTCACCCTCGACAGGGGCGGGAACTGAAGCTTTCTTT.

This chain uses TRBV4-3 with TRBJ2-1; the match to TRBD1 covers 9 bases. The germline V gene encodes CDR1 LGHNA and CDR2 YSLEER. The length of the CDR3 is 16 residues. With V trimmed by 4 bases and J by 2 bases, 6 bases remained unmatched. CDR3 nucleotides: TGCGCCAGCAGCCGGGGACAGGGTTGGGCCTACAATGAGCAGTTCTTC. Protein sequence: CASSRGQGWAYNEQFF.

The CDR3 DNA sequence: TGTGCCAGCAGCTTGGATGCGGGATCACCCACAGATACGCAGTATTTT. It codes for CASSLDAGSPTDTQYF. V usage is TRBV5-5 and J usage is TRBJ2-3; perhaps TRBD2 as D (6 bases). The germline V and J ends were trimmed by 0 bases and 2 bases, with 13 bases remaining between them. From germline, CDR1 is SGHKS and CDR2 YYEKEE (reference sequence). This CDR3 spans 16 amino acids. Looking up the rest from reference TRBV5-5 and TRBJ2-3 gives the full variable domain: DAGVTQSPTHLIKTRGQQVTLRCSPISGHKSVSWYQQVLGQGPQFIFQYYEKEERGRGNFPDRFSARQFPNYSSELNVNALLLGDSALYLCASSLDAGSPTDTQYFGPGTRLTVL.

The V call is TRBV9, the J call TRBJ1-2; D unclear. The CDR3 is made up of 14 amino acids. Germline-derived CDR1 and CDR2 are SGDLS and YYNGEE. The V and J ends lost 0 bases and 7 bases respectively, with 13 bases between them. CDR3 sequence reads: CASSVVPGSAGYTF. In DNA form, the CDR3 reads TGTGCCAGCAGCGTAGTCCCGGGAAGCGCTGGCTACACCTTC.

The gene calls are TRBV30 and TRBJ1-3, with D unresolved. Per the germline V gene, CDR1 is GTSNPN and CDR2 is SVGIG (reference sequence). The length of the CDR3 is 13 residues. V was clipped by 0 bases and J by 4 bases, with 7 bases between them. This CDR3 reads CAWSVYSGNTIYF. The CDR3 DNA sequence: TGTGCCTGGAGTGTGTACAGCGGAAACACCATATATTTT. The variable domain in full, with the rest retrieved from reference TRBV30 and TRBJ1-3, is SQTIHQWPATLVQPVGSPLSLECTVEGTSNPNLYWYRQAAGRGLQLLFYSVGIGQISSEVPQNLSASRPQDRQFILSSKKLLLSDSGFYLCAWSVYSGNTIYFGEGSWLTVV.